This TCR beta chain was identified in a study of OX40 agonist ivuxolimab in advanced cancers. Sequencing was performed with immunoSEQ multiplex PCR; in TCRdb, only in-frame clones are kept and a portion is missing. The sample contains fewer than 35,000 clones, roughly 89% of which appear only once. The germline CDR1 and CDR2 sequences are SQVTM and ANQGSEA. The CDR3 length is 14 residues. With 2 bases removed from V and 4 bases from J, the gap between germline ends came to 14 bases. This sample comprised CD4+ or CD8+ T cells sorted from blood, obtained in a trial of the OX40 agonist ivuxolimab. This chain joins TRBV29-1 and TRBJ1-2, with D tentatively TRBD1 (5 bases). The receptor was derived from an adult with an advanced solid tumor such as melanoma, head and neck, liver or kidney cancer. The CDR3 reads CSVESEGLSYGYTF. As DNA, the CDR3 is TGCAGCGTTGAAAGCGAGGGGTTGAGCTATGGCTACACCTTC. The full variable domain, rest sourced from reference TRBV29-1 and TRBJ1-2, is SAVISQKPSRDICQRGTSLTIQCQVDSQVTMMFWYRQQPGQSLTLIATANQGSEATYESGFVIDKFPISRPNLTFSTLTVSNMSPEDSSIYLCSVESEGLSYGYTFGSGTRLTVV.